What follows are 32 T cell receptor beta chains derived from one specimen sequenced in a study of response to subunit inactivated influenza vaccine. Via MiXCR, TCRdb re-called the RT-PCR reads, giving one row per CDR3 protein. The table has 280,000 or so distinct CDR3 sequences, 21% seen once; the top ten hold approximately 10%. The sample consisted of PBMCs from blood, taken less than 22 months after vaccination. The receptors shown here come from a man between 45 and 75 years old who received an inactivated influenza vaccine.

The gene calls are TRBV7-9 and TRBJ2-7; TRBD2 agrees at 8 bases. Germline lookup yields CDR1 SEHNR and CDR2 FQNEAQ (reference sequence). The CDR3 spans 15 residues. V was clipped by 3 bases and J by 7 bases; unmatched bases: 11. CDR3 region: CASSFFREGHGEQYF. CDR3 nucleotides: TGTGCCAGCAGCTTTTTTCGGGAGGGCCACGGTGAGCAGTACTTC.

This clonotype was seen only a few times. J is TRBJ1-1 and V is TRBV12-3 or TRBV12-4, with D unclear. The CDR3 runs 14 residues. The germline V and J ends were trimmed by 3 bases and 0 bases, with 8 bases remaining between them. CDR3: CASSFQDLNTEAFF. The DNA of the CDR3 is TGTGCCAGCAGTTTTCAGGATTTGAACACTGAAGCTTTCTTT.

The rearrangement links TRBV20-1 to TRBJ1-6, with 10 positions matching TRBD1. In germline, CDR1 is DFQATT, CDR2 SNEGSKA (reference sequence). The CDR3 runs to 15 residues. The trim removed 5 bases at V and 8 bases at J, leaving 9 bases unmatched. CDR3 region: CSAPGQGKMYSPLHF. CDR3 sequence (DNA): TGCAGTGCTCCGGGACAGGGGAAGATGTATTCACCCCTCCACTTT.

This clonotype was counted a few times. This chain links TRBV4-3 with TRBJ1-2; the D gene is possibly TRBD1 (5 bases). The CDR3 runs 13 residues. V lost 4 bases and J lost 4, with 10 bases in between. Germline V lookup: CDR1 LGHNA, CDR2 YSLEER. CDR3 DNA: TGCGCCAGCAGCCGCGCAGGGACCTATGGCTACACCTTC. As protein: CASSRAGTYGYTF.

The rearrangement uses TRBV7-2 and TRBJ2-7; a possible D gene is TRBD1 (6 bases). The CDR3 runs 14 residues. CDR1 and CDR2 from the germline V gene are SGHTA and FQGNSA. Trimming cost V 6 bases and J 2 bases, with 14 bases left between them. CDR3 region: CASSPDRFPYEQYF. CDR3 bases: TGTGCCAGCAGTCCTGACAGGTTCCCCTACGAGCAGTACTTC.

This clonotype turned up a few times. The rearrangement joins TRBV6-1 to TRBJ2-7; 12 bases line up with TRBD2. The germline gives CDR1 MNHNS, CDR2 SASEGT. V trimming: 6 bases; J trimming: 2 bases; junction bases outside the gene matches: 5. The CDR3 extends over 15 amino acids. DNA for the CDR3: TGTGCCAGCAGCCCTTCTAGCGGGGGGGCCTACGAGCAGTACTTC. It yields the protein CASSPSSGGAYEQYF.

The CDR3 sequence: CASSQDLGLTGGYTF. As DNA, the CDR3 is TGCGCCAGCAGCCAAGATCTAGGGCTAACTGGGGGCTACACCTTC. J is TRBJ1-2 and V is TRBV4-3; no clear D. The CDR3 consists of 15 residues. Germline lookup yields CDR1 LGHNA and CDR2 YSLEER. The V and J ends lost 0 bases and 8 bases respectively, with 16 bases between them.

This chain connects TRBV5-6 to TRBJ1-6, with a tentative D call TRBD1 (6 bases). The length of the CDR3 is 16 residues. CDR1 is SGHDT and CDR2 is YYEEEE in the germline V gene. The V end was cut by 1 base, the J end by 1 base, with 9 bases between. The CDR3 here is CASSLLGASYNSPLHF. For the CDR3, the DNA is TGTGCCAGCAGCTTGTTGGGGGCTTCCTATAATTCACCCCTCCACTTT. Variable domain in full (rest from reference TRBV5-6 and TRBJ1-6): DAGVTQSPTHLIKTRGQQVTLRCSPKSGHDTVSWYQQALGQGPQFIFQYYEEEERQRGNFPDRFSGHQFPNYSSELNVNALLLGDSALYLCASSLLGASYNSPLHFGNGTRLTVT.

The sample holds many counts of this clonotype. Here the CDR3 reads CASSSHTLNTEAFF. DNA for the CDR3: TGCGCCAGCAGCTCTCACACTCTGAACACTGAAGCTTTCTTT. This chain connects TRBV5-1 to TRBJ1-1; D unclear. Per germline, CDR1 SGHRS and CDR2 YFSETQ. The CDR3 runs to 14 residues. V was pared by 3 bases and J by 0 bases, with 9 bases between.

The V gene is TRBV7-6, the J gene TRBJ2-1; 14 nucleotides align to TRBD2. The germline gives CDR1 SGHVS, CDR2 FNYEAQ. This CDR3 is 16 amino acids long. After removal of 5 bases from V and 6 bases from J, the junction contained 6 bases not matched to a gene. The CDR3 protein is CASSTRLAGGSNEQFF. For the CDR3, the DNA is TGTGCCAGCAGCACACGACTAGCGGGAGGGAGCAATGAGCAGTTCTTC.

The chain uses TRBV7-2 and TRBJ1-6; D remains ambiguous. The CDR3 covers 12 residues. V gave up 4 bases and J gave up 13 bases, with 11 bases separating them. CDR1 is SGHTA and CDR2 is FQGNSA in the germline V gene. CDR3 sequence: CASSYQETPLHF. CDR3 DNA sequence: TGTGCCAGCAGCTATCAGGAGACGCCCCTCCACTTT.

This clonotype was seen ten or more times. The genes are TRBV12-3 or TRBV12-4 and TRBJ1-2; tentatively, D is TRBD1 (6 bases). The CDR3 runs 14 residues. The V end lost 5 bases, the J end lost 4 bases, and 14 bases lay between the germline ends. CDR3 sequence: CASSPGTQIYGYTF. The DNA of the CDR3 is TGTGCCAGCAGTCCCGGGACACAGATCTATGGCTACACCTTC.

CDR3 DNA sequence: TGTGCCATCAGTGGAACTAGCCTCCCAGGTCTGTTCTTC. It yields the protein CAISGTSLPGLFF. The rearrangement joins TRBV10-3 to TRBJ2-1, with a weak D call TRBD2 (6 bases). Trimming cost V 4 bases and J 15 bases, with 19 bases left between them. Germline V gene lookup returns CDR1 ENHRY and CDR2 SYGVKD. The CDR3 consists of 13 residues.

This clonotype was found a few times. The V gene is TRBV7-2, the J gene TRBJ1-3, with TRBD1 as a possible D gene (5 bases). Germline CDR1 and CDR2: SGHTA and FQGNSA. This CDR3 is built from 12 residues. V gave up 7 bases and J gave up 10 bases, with 14 bases separating them. DNA of the CDR3: TGTGCCAGCACCTTCCCCCAGGGAACCATATATTTT. Translating it yields CASTFPQGTIYF. Variable domain in full (rest from reference TRBV7-2 and TRBJ1-3): GAGVSQSPSNKVTEKGKDVELRCDPISGHTALYWYRQSLGQGLEFLIYFQGNSAPDKSGLPSDRFSAERTGGSVSTLTIQRTQQEDSAVYLCASTFPQGTIYFGEGSWLTVV.

This chain connects TRBV4-3 to TRBJ1-4; possible D gene TRBD1, 5 bases. The CDR3 loop spans 15 amino acids. Germline CDR1 is LGHNA and CDR2 is YSLEER. The ends were cut back, 1 base at V and 5 bases at J, with 11 bases in the middle. Here the CDR3 reads CASSQARTRNEKLFF. As DNA, the CDR3 is TGCGCCAGCAGCCAAGCGCGGACAAGAAATGAAAAACTGTTTTTT.

This clonotype was recorded at least ten times. V is TRBV18 and J is TRBJ1-5; tentatively, D is TRBD1 (5 bases). The CDR3 covers 15 residues. CDR1 is KGHSH, CDR2 LQKENI, per germline. Trimming took off 2 bases at V and 2 bases at J, with 10 bases between the two ends. The CDR3 protein is CASSPGGWGNQPQHF. The CDR3 region has the DNA TGTGCCAGCTCACCAGGGGGTTGGGGCAATCAGCCCCAGCATTTT.

V gene TRBV2 combines with J gene TRBJ2-3; 10 bases are a match to TRBD2. This CDR3 has 16 residues. Per germline, CDR1 SNHLY and CDR2 FYNNEI. Trimming at V came to 2 bases and at J to 5 bases, leaving 7 bases not matched to a gene. As DNA, the CDR3 is TGTGCCAGCAGTGAAAAACGTCTAGCGGGAGTAGATACGCAGTATTTT. It encodes CASSEKRLAGVDTQYF.

The chain uses TRBV9 and TRBJ2-2; 10 bases match TRBD1. Germline CDR1 reads SGDLS; CDR2 reads YYNGEE. V was clipped by 6 bases and J by 4 bases; unmatched bases: 9. The CDR3 is 16 residues long. The CDR3 reads CASTRTGGRTTGELFF. CDR3 DNA sequence: TGTGCCAGCACGCGGACAGGGGGAAGAACCACCGGGGAGCTGTTTTTT.

This clonotype appeared a few times. This chain connects TRBV6-5 to TRBJ2-3, with TRBD2 matching 12 bases. CDR3 size: 19 residues. The germline gives CDR1 MNHEY, CDR2 SVGAGI. The trim removed 2 bases at V and 0 bases at J, leaving 9 bases unmatched. The CDR3 spells CASSYRRRTSGASTDTQYF. CDR3 DNA sequence: TGTGCCAGCAGTTACCGTCGACGGACTAGCGGGGCTAGCACAGATACGCAGTATTTT.

The chain employs TRBV7-9 and TRBJ2-3; D is ambiguous. V lost 4 bases, J lost 2 bases, and 13 bases lay in between. Germline assignment: CDR1 SEHNR and CDR2 FQNEAQ (reference sequence). This CDR3 region has 15 residues. The CDR3 DNA sequence: TGTGCCAGCAGCTCCTACGTTTATTACACAGATACGCAGTATTTT. Protein sequence: CASSSYVYYTDTQYF.

This clonotype has more than one count but fewer than ten. CDR3 residues: CASGRQSSGNTIYF. The CDR3 DNA is TGTGCCAGCGGTAGACAGTCCTCTGGAAACACCATATATTTT. The J gene is TRBJ1-3, the V gene TRBV27; the D gene is possibly TRBD1 (5 bases). CDR3 size: 14 residues. CDR1 is MNHEY and CDR2 is SMNVEV in the germline V gene (reference sequence). V gave up 8 bases and J gave up 0 bases, with 11 bases separating them.

V and J are TRBV11-2 and TRBJ2-1, with 7 bases that match TRBD2. V was clipped by 4 bases and J by 8 bases; unmatched bases: 11. The germline CDR1 and CDR2 sequences are SGHAT and FQNNGV. This CDR3 region has 15 residues. The CDR3 spells CASSSPRLAPHEQFF. As DNA, the CDR3 is TGTGCCAGCAGCTCCCCCCGACTAGCTCCCCATGAGCAGTTCTTC.

This clonotype was seen only once. The chain employs TRBV5-1 and TRBJ2-7; TRBD2 agrees at 10 bases. With 1 base clipped from V and 0 bases from J, the junction kept 10 bases outside the gene matches. The germline V gene has CDR1 SGHRS and CDR2 YFSETQ. The CDR3 runs 18 residues. CDR3 sequence: CASSLSSSGGGSSYEQYF. In DNA form, the CDR3 reads TGCGCCAGCAGCTTGTCTTCTAGCGGGGGTGGAAGCTCCTACGAGCAGTACTTC.

This clonotype has more than one count but fewer than ten. The V and J genes are TRBV5-1 and TRBJ1-4, with D possibly being TRBD1 (6 bases). From germline, CDR1 is SGHRS and CDR2 YFSETQ. With 4 bases removed from V and 7 bases from J, the gap between germline ends came to 17 bases. CDR3 size: 15 residues. The CDR3 DNA follows: TGCGCCAGCAGCACCGGGAGCCGAGGGGGTGAAAAACTGTTTTTT. It translates to CASSTGSRGGEKLFF.

This clonotype was picked up many times. The CDR3 region has the DNA TGCAGTGCTAGGGACTTTTCGAACACCGGGGAGCTGTTTTTT. Its protein is CSARDFSNTGELFF. The chain combines TRBV20-1 with TRBJ2-2; D may be TRBD2 (5 bases). The germline CDR1 and CDR2 sequences are DFQATT and SNEGSKA (reference sequence). Trimming took 3 bases from V and 0 from J, leaving 8 bases between them. CDR3 length: 14 amino acids.

This clonotype turned up a few times. V usage is TRBV29-1 and J usage is TRBJ1-3; D is undetermined. The CDR3 is made up of 11 amino acids. In germline, CDR1 is SQVTM, CDR2 ANQGSEA. V was clipped by 5 bases and J by 3 bases, with 5 bases between them. DNA for the CDR3: TGCAGCGTTTTACGTGGAAACACCATATATTTT. Residues: CSVLRGNTIYF.

This clonotype is a singleton in its sample. DNA of the CDR3: TGTGCCAGCAGCCAAGAGCTAGAATACACCGGGGAGCTGTTTTTT. This translates into CASSQELEYTGELFF. J is TRBJ2-2 and V is TRBV4-2; D is undetermined. Germline V gene data show CDR1 as LGHNA and CDR2 as YNFKEQ. Trimming removed 0 bases at V and 3 bases at J, with 8 bases between. This CDR3 contains 15 residues.

The chain has TRBV29-1 and TRBJ2-3, with D maybe TRBD1 (7 bases). The V end lost 6 bases, the J end lost 4 bases, and 14 bases lay between the germline ends. Germline V gene data show CDR1 as SQVTM and CDR2 as ANQGSEA. This CDR3 contains 13 residues. The CDR3 here is CSVRQGGADTQYF. CDR3 nucleotide sequence: TGCAGCGTGCGACAGGGAGGAGCAGATACGCAGTATTTT.

The chain employs TRBV10-3 and TRBJ2-5; the match to TRBD2 covers 10 bases. V trimming: 3 bases; J trimming: 5 bases; junction bases outside the gene matches: 6. CDR1 is ENHRY, CDR2 SYGVKD, per germline. The CDR3 loop spans 15 amino acids. This CDR3 reads CAISELAGGGETQYF. The CDR3, as DNA: TGTGCCATCAGTGAATTAGCGGGAGGAGGGGAGACCCAGTACTTC.

The chain employs TRBV3-1 and TRBJ2-4; D possibly corresponds to TRBD1 (5 bases). This CDR3 spans 16 amino acids. V lost 1 base, J lost 0 bases, and 10 bases lay in between. The germline V gene has CDR1 LGHDT and CDR2 YNNKEL (reference sequence). CDR3 in amino acids: CASSQVLTGAKNIQYF. The DNA of the CDR3 is TGTGCCAGCAGCCAAGTCCTAACAGGAGCCAAAAACATTCAGTACTTC.

The gene calls are TRBV28 and TRBJ1-2; TRBD1 might be the D (5 bases). V lost 2 bases to trimming and J lost 7 bases, with 14 bases between them. Germline assignment: CDR1 MDHEN and CDR2 SYDVKM. This CDR3 region has 14 residues. This CDR3 is CASSLNSGGGGYTF. The CDR3 DNA reads TGTGCCAGCAGTTTAAACTCCGGGGGTGGTGGCTACACCTTC.

This clonotype was seen only a few times. This chain connects TRBV19 to TRBJ1-1; 7 bases fit TRBD1. Germline CDR1 is LNHDA and CDR2 is SQIVND (reference sequence). Trimming at V came to 9 bases and at J to 1 base, leaving 5 bases not matched to a gene. The CDR3 sequence is 13 residues long. CDR3 region: CASKQGTNTEAFF. CDR3 bases: TGTGCCAGCAAACAGGGGACGAACACTGAAGCTTTCTTT.